One and the same sample provided the 5 T cell receptor beta chains below, sequenced in a study of vaccination and CD4 T cells after COVID-19. This sample's treatment: approximately nine-day PBMC culture with coronavirus spike peptide pools or control peptides (ViraFEST assay). Which antigens these TCRs recognize remains unknown. The study sequenced cultured CD4+ T cell DNA using the Oncomine TCR Beta short-read assay. TCRdb itself ran the PCR reads through MiXCR, one entry per CDR3 protein. The sample yields 15,000 to 17,000 distinct CDR3 sequences, roughly 61% seen once. Sequenced material: CD4+ T cells from blood, cultured in vitro. The receptors originated from a human donor who had recovered from COVID-19.

J is TRBJ1-5 and V is TRBV25-1; D call uncertain. V was shortened by 5 bases and J by 0 bases, with 8 bases between the two germline ends. Per germline, CDR1 MGHDK and CDR2 SYGVNS. This CDR3 contains 14 residues. The CDR3 region has the DNA TGTGCCAGCAGTATGGCGAATAGCAATCAGCCCCAGCATTTT. Translation gives CASSMANSNQPQHF.

The chain recombines TRBV7-2 with TRBJ2-7, with 8 bases matching TRBD2. CDR3 length equals 14 residues. With 3 bases clipped from V and 7 bases from J, the junction kept 8 bases outside the gene matches. Germline loops: CDR1 SGHTA, CDR2 FQGNSA. The CDR3 DNA sequence: TGTGCCAGCAGCTTTAGCGGGGCAACGTGGGAGCAGTACTTC. Translating gives CASSFSGATWEQYF.

The chain combines TRBV4-1 with TRBJ2-4, with D hard to call. The CDR3 contains 13 residues. Germline loops: CDR1 MGHRA, CDR2 YSYEKL. V lost 4 bases and J lost 5, with 9 bases in between. CDR3 DNA: TGCGCCAGCAGCCTTCAAGTCGAAAACATTCAGTACTTC. This sequence encodes CASSLQVENIQYF.

This chain connects TRBV6-1 to TRBJ1-2; 8 bases line up with TRBD1. Looked up from germline, CDR1 is MNHNS and CDR2 is SASEGT. Trimming cost V 4 bases and J 5 bases; bases outside gene matches: 6. The CDR3 has 14 residues. CDR3 sequence: CASSVQGAGYGYTF. The CDR3 region has the DNA TGTGCCAGCAGTGTTCAGGGGGCGGGATATGGCTACACCTTC.

This clonotype has just a few counts. The chain uses TRBV6-2 or TRBV6-3 and TRBJ1-1; 9 bases are a match to TRBD1. Germline V gives CDR1 MNHEY, CDR2 SVGEGT. The CDR3 sequence is 15 residues long. J was trimmed by 1 base and V by 6 bases; bases with no gene match: 6. The CDR3 is CASSRGQGRNTEAFF. CDR3 coding DNA: TGTGCCAGCAGCCGCGGACAGGGGCGGAACACTGAAGCTTTCTTT.